This entry lists 2 T cell receptor beta chains sequenced from one sample in a study of T cell clonotyping in hematopoietic cell transplantation. Regarding time point: recipient sample about 28 days before transplant, after cytoreduction. Sequencing used immunoSEQ multiplex PCR; TCRdb keeps in-frame clones, though not all of them. Counted here are 29,000 or so clones, about 83% occurring once; the ten biggest clones make up roughly 6.8%. This material consisted of peripheral blood mononuclear cells, taken before stem cell transplant. The receptors stem from a woman aged 25 to 39 with chronic myeloid leukemia. Some clones in this sample may be carry-over from other donors' samples.

The chain carries TRBV30 and TRBJ1-2; TRBD1 is a possible D gene (6 bases). V lost 5 bases to trimming and J lost 2 bases, with 12 bases between them. This CDR3 contains 13 residues. CDR1 is GTSNPN and CDR2 is SVGIG in the germline V gene (reference sequence). This CDR3 reads CAWARQANYGYTF. DNA for the CDR3: TGTGCCTGGGCCCGACAGGCCAACTATGGCTACACCTTC. The complete variable domain, with remaining parts taken from reference TRBV30 and TRBJ1-2, reads SQTIHQWPATLVQPVGSPLSLECTVEGTSNPNLYWYRQAAGRGLQLLFYSVGIGQISSEVPQNLSASRPQDRQFILSSKKLLLSDSGFYLCAWARQANYGYTFGSGTRLTVV.

This sequence joins TRBV29-1 and TRBJ2-7; no clear D. Looked up from germline, CDR1 is SQVTM and CDR2 is ANQGSEA. The CDR3 runs 12 residues. Trimming pared 2 bases from V and 2 bases from J, leaving 7 bases between. DNA for the CDR3: TGCAGCGTTGAACTCAAAACCTACGAGCAGTACTTC. This gives the protein CSVELKTYEQYF.